The text below deals with one TCR beta chain. Its specificity is not known. This record comes from a study of tumor-infiltrating lymphocytes in localized non-small cell lung cancer. Study context: Resected tumor was paired with non-adjacent uninvolved lung from the same patient. Study-level points and caveats: Only some patients had TCR sequencing, depending on available tissue. Technical variation could not be separated from intratumor heterogeneity here.

Some clones are missing from TCRdb's copy, which holds only in-frame ones; the method was immunoSEQ multiplex PCR. The sample holds 4,000 to 6,000 clones, 66% seen once. Between the trimmed V and J ends, which lost 2 bases and 2 bases, there was a span of 6 bases. The V gene's germline CDR1 is SGHTA and CDR2 FQGNSA. The CDR3 covers 14 residues. The origin of this receptor is a human donor with non-small cell lung cancer. The chain recombines TRBV7-2 with TRBJ2-2; D is ambiguous. Sequencing used lung tumor tissue. CDR3 protein: CASSLSRNTGELFF. The CDR3 nucleotides are TGTGCCAGCAGCTTAAGCCGAAACACCGGGGAGCTGTTTTTT.